The sequence of this T cell receptor (beta chain) was determined in a study of neurological immune-mediated disorders. By 5'RACE with 10-nucleotide random UMIs, the cDNA was made. MiXCR, applied by TCRdb to the 5' RACE reads, yields one record per CDR3 protein. The table has about 65,000 distinct CDR3 sequences, around 4% seen once. The V gene's germline CDR1 is SGHDT and CDR2 YYEEEE. The CDR3 has 13 amino acids. V lost 4 bases and J lost 4, with 9 bases in between. Unsorted libraries were prepared from 2 million PBMCs held at -80 C. This clonotype was seen at least ten times. The material sequenced was PBMCs. The chain couples TRBV5-6 to TRBJ1-3; D unresolved. The TCR sequence derives from a man in his forties or fifties with multiple sclerosis. The CDR3 protein is CASSPGLGNTIYF. For the CDR3, the DNA is TGTGCCAGCAGCCCTGGGCTCGGAAACACCATATATTTT.